Presented here are 17 T cell receptor beta chains from one specimen sequenced in a study of beta chain features in type 1 diabetes. The entirety of the isolated RNA underwent reverse transcription, so expressed TCRB transcripts were sequenced. The repertoire was sequenced with immunoSEQ multiplex PCR; TCRdb's copy has only in-frame clones and lacks some. The data contain hundreds of thousands of clones, about a sixth of them singletons. Sample: naive CD4+ T cells from blood. Receptors were obtained from a man aged 18 to 30 in good health.

The sample holds a few counts of this clone. This chain joins TRBV4-3 and TRBJ2-7; D may be TRBD2 (5 bases). V was shortened by 0 bases and J by 2 bases, with 23 bases between the two germline ends. Germline CDR1 and CDR2: LGHNA and YSLEER. The CDR3 totals 19 residues. The DNA of the CDR3 is TGCGCCAGCAGCCAAGATTGGGGAGAGTTAGGGCGCGGTGCCTACGAGCAGTACTTC. It translates to CASSQDWGELGRGAYEQYF.

This clone was seen more than once but under ten times. V and J are TRBV11-2 and TRBJ1-3; a possible D gene is TRBD1 (5 bases). V was trimmed by 5 bases and J by 0 bases, leaving 8 bases between them. The CDR3 covers 14 residues. Germline values: CDR1 SGHAT, CDR2 FQNNGV. For the CDR3, the DNA is TGTGCCAGCAGCGCACAGGTCTCTGGAAACACCATATATTTT. It codes for CASSAQVSGNTIYF.

The rearrangement uses TRBV25-1 and TRBJ2-7, with D unclear. Germline CDR1 is MGHDK and CDR2 is SYGVNS. The CDR3 runs 13 residues. V gave up 5 bases and J gave up 0 bases, with 8 bases separating them. The CDR3 protein is CASSSPVSYEQYF. CDR3 sequence (DNA): TGTGCCAGCAGTAGCCCTGTCTCCTACGAGCAGTACTTC.

The chain joins TRBV30 to TRBJ2-7; perhaps TRBD1 as D (5 bases). Germline CDR1 is GTSNPN and CDR2 is SVGIG (reference sequence). This CDR3 spans 13 amino acids. The V gene lost 2 bases and the J gene lost 9 bases, with 17 bases spanning the gap. This chain's CDR3 is CAWSKTTGQGQYF. CDR3 DNA sequence: TGTGCCTGGAGTAAAACTACCGGGCAGGGGCAGTACTTC.

The chain combines TRBV7-2 with TRBJ2-6, with 8 bases that match TRBD2. Trimming took 0 bases from V and 2 from J; bases not matched to a gene: 6. This CDR3 has 18 amino acids. The germline gives CDR1 SGHTA, CDR2 FQGNSA. The CDR3 protein is CASSLAPAGAAGANVLTF. The CDR3 bases are TGTGCCAGCAGCTTAGCGCCAGCGGGAGCGGCTGGGGCCAACGTCCTGACTTTC.

In this sample, this clone turned up a few times. Additional DNA sequences in this sample encode the identical CDR3. The genes are TRBV7-3 and TRBJ2-5; no clear D gene. The CDR3 covers 11 residues. V was pared by 4 bases and J by 5 bases, with 5 bases between. Germline lookup yields CDR1 SGHTA and CDR2 FQGTGA. CDR3 residues: CASSSGETQYF. CDR3 DNA: TGTGCCAGCAGCTCTGGGGAGACCCAGTACTTC.

The V gene is TRBV7-2, the J gene TRBJ1-1; D perhaps matches TRBD1 (5 bases). Germline V gene sequence: CDR1 SGHTA, CDR2 FQGNSA. Trimming left V 11 bases short and J 1 base short, with 14 bases between. The CDR3 is 13 residues long. The CDR3 loop reads CASARGRNTEAFF. For the CDR3, the DNA is TGTGCCTCGGCGAGGGGTCGGAACACTGAAGCTTTCTTT.

This clone was seen a few times. This sequence joins TRBV4-3 and TRBJ1-1; D is ambiguous. V lost 0 bases, J lost 7 bases, and 9 bases lay in between. This CDR3 contains 13 residues. Looked up from germline, CDR1 is LGHNA and CDR2 is YSLEER. The CDR3 spells CASSQEPASEAFF. The CDR3 nucleotides are TGCGCCAGCAGCCAAGAGCCGGCGAGTGAAGCTTTCTTT.

This clone was detected a few times. This chain links TRBV28 with TRBJ2-3, with D possibly being TRBD1 or TRBD2 (5 bases each). Germline V gives CDR1 MDHEN, CDR2 SYDVKM. The CDR3 is 12 amino acids. The CDR3 DNA follows: TGTGTGTCGTGGGGGTCCGCAGATACGCAGTATTTT. This gives the protein CVSWGSADTQYF.

The chain couples TRBV5-8 to TRBJ2-5; the match to TRBD2 covers 12 bases. CDR1 and CDR2 (germline): SGHTS, YDEGEE. The CDR3 contains 16 residues. The V and J ends lost 5 bases and 2 bases, in that order; junction bases with no gene match: 7. The CDR3 DNA follows: TGTGCCAGCAGTTCTGGACTAGCGGGGACTCAAGAGACCCAGTACTTC. Its protein is CASSSGLAGTQETQYF.

A few counts support this clone. V is TRBV28 and J is TRBJ1-2; possible D gene TRBD1, 6 bases. CDR3 length: 14 residues. CDR1 MDHEN and CDR2 SYDVKM come from the germline V gene. V was pared by 1 base and J by 4 bases, with 10 bases between. CDR3 nucleotide sequence: TGTGCCAGCAGTTTATACCAGGGGTCCTATGGCTACACCTTC. It is translated as CASSLYQGSYGYTF.

The chain joins TRBV28 to TRBJ1-2; D perhaps matches TRBD1 (5 bases). CDR1 is MDHEN and CDR2 is SYDVKM in the germline V gene. The CDR3 runs 12 residues. V was pared by 10 bases and J by 4 bases, with 13 bases between. CDR3 region: CAIPKRGYGYTF. For the CDR3, the DNA is TGTGCCATCCCGAAGAGGGGCTATGGCTACACCTTC.

The genes are TRBV4-2 and TRBJ2-1; 9 bases align to TRBD2. This CDR3 has 17 residues. V lost 1 base and J lost 2; bases outside the gene matches: 6. Germline-derived CDR1 and CDR2 are LGHNA and YNFKEQ. The CDR3 DNA reads TGTGCCAGCAGCCAAGGGCCTAGCGGGGCTCCCTACAATGAGCAGTTCTTC. It codes for CASSQGPSGAPYNEQFF.

This clone was observed a handful of times. The chain combines TRBV15 with TRBJ1-4, with 7 bases fitting TRBD1. Trimming cost V 4 bases and J 5 bases; bases outside gene matches: 10. The CDR3 runs to 16 residues. In germline, CDR1 is LNHNV, CDR2 YYDKDF (reference sequence). The CDR3 DNA sequence: TGTGCCACCAGCACAACCCCGGGACAGTCAAATGAAAAACTGTTTTTT. Protein: CATSTTPGQSNEKLFF.

The sample holds a few counts of this clone. This chain uses TRBV29-1 with TRBJ1-1, with TRBD1 matching 8 bases. V shed 4 bases and J 0 bases; nucleotides not matched to a gene: 10. Germline lookup yields CDR1 SQVTM and CDR2 ANQGSEA. This CDR3 is built from 16 residues. In DNA form, the CDR3 reads TGCAGCGTTGTCAGGGGGCGGACTGGCCTGAACACTGAAGCTTTCTTT. Encoded protein: CSVVRGRTGLNTEAFF.

The chain recombines TRBV5-1 with TRBJ2-2; the D gene is possibly TRBD1 (6 bases). The CDR3 extends over 14 amino acids. V was clipped by 5 bases and J by 1 base, with 9 bases between them. Germline V gives CDR1 SGHRS, CDR2 YFSETQ. CDR3 sequence reads: CASRETGNTGELFF. The CDR3 DNA reads as TGCGCCAGCAGAGAGACAGGGAACACCGGGGAGCTGTTTTTT.

This clone has just a few counts. The chain uses TRBV9 and TRBJ1-6; tentatively, D is TRBD1 (5 bases). There are 13 residues in the CDR3. The V and J ends lost 0 bases and 8 bases respectively, with 6 bases between them. Germline CDR1 SGDLS, CDR2 YYNGEE. The CDR3 nucleotides are TGTGCCAGCAGCGTAGTGGGGGATTCACCCCTCCACTTT. This codes for CASSVVGDSPLHF. The entire variable domain, with the rest obtained from reference TRBV9 and TRBJ1-6, is as follows: DSGVTQTPKHLITATGQRVTLRCSPRSGDLSVYWYQQSLDQGLQFLIQYYNGEERAKGNILERFSAQQFPDLHSELNLSSLELGDSALYFCASSVVGDSPLHFGNGTRLTVT.